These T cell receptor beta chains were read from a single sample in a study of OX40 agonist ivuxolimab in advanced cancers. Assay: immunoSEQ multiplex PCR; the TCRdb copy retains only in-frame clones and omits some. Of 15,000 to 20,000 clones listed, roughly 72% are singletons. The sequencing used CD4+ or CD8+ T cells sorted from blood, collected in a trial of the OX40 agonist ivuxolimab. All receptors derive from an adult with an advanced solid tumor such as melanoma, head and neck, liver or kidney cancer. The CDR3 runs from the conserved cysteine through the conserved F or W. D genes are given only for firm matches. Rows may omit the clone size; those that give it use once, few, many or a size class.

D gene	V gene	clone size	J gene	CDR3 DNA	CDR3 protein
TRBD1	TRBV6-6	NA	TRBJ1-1	TGTGCCAGCAGTCCCTGGGACAGGGCAGTCGAAGCTTTCTTT	CASSPWDRAVEAFF
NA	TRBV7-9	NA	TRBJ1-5	TGTGCCAGCAGCTTAGGGGGGTGGAGCAATCAGCCCCAGCATTTT	CASSLGGWSNQPQHF
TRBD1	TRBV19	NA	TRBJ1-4	TGTGCCAGTAGGGACAGGGGGCATGAAAAACTGTTTTTT	CASRDRGHEKLFF
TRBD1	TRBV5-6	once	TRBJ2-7	TGTGCCAGCAGCCGGTCGGGACAGACCTACGAGCAGTACTTC	CASSRSGQTYEQYF
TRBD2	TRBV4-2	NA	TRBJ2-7	TGTGCCAGCAGCCAAGGTCCAGCGGGAGGGCCGAGGGAGCAGTACTTC	CASSQGPAGGPREQYF
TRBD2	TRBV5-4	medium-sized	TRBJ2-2	TGTGCCAGCAGCCTGGTCGGCATGGGACTAGCGGGAAACACCGGGGAGCTGTTTTTT	CASSLVGMGLAGNTGELFF
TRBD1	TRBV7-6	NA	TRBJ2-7	TGTGCCAGCAGCGGTGACAGGGACGAGCAGTACTTC	CASSGDRDEQYF
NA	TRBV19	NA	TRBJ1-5	TGTGCCAGTTCCCTCGACAGAATGTATCAGCCCCAGCATTTT	CASSLDRMYQPQHF
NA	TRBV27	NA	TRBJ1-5	TGTGCCAGCAGTTTATCGATCTCCAATCAGCCCCAGCATTTT	CASSLSISNQPQHF
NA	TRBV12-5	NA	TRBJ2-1	TGTGCTAGTGGTTCCGGACTGGGTAGCGAGTTTCGCCCCAATGAGCAGTTCTTC	CASGSGLGSEFRPNEQFF
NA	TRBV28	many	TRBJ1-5	TGTGCCAGCAGTCCCCTAGGTGCCCATCAGCCCCAGCATTTT	CASSPLGAHQPQHF
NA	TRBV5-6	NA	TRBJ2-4	TGTGCCAGCAGCTTGGGTGTCAGTCTAGCCAAAAACATTCAGTACTTC	CASSLGVSLAKNIQYF
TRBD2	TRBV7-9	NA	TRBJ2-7	TGTGCCAGCAGCAAAGGGTTAGCGGGAGGGTACGAGCAGTACTTC	CASSKGLAGGYEQYF
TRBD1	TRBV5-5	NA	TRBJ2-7	TGTGCCAGCAGCTTGGGACAGGGTCGGGCCTACGAGCAGTACTTC	CASSLGQGRAYEQYF
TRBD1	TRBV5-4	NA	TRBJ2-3	TGTGCCAGCAGCGCAACTCTAGTTCCCCTCACAGGGGGACTCACAGATACGCAGTATTTT	CASSATLVPLTGGLTDTQYF
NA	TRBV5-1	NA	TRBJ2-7	TGCGCCAGCAGCTTGGGGGGGGACAGAGTCCACGAGCAGTACTTC	CASSLGGDRVHEQYF
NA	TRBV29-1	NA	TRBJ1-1	TGCAGCGTTTTGTCGGCAGCGGTGCTCACTGAAGCTTTCTTT	CSVLSAAVLTEAFF
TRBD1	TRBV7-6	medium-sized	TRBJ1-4	TGTGCCAGCAGCGAACTACTAGGGACAGCGGGGGCTGAAAAACTGTTTTTT	CASSELLGTAGAEKLFF
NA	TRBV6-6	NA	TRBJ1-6	TGTGCCAGCAGAGACGACGGAGCCCTAAATTCACCCCTCCACTTT	CASRDDGALNSPLHF
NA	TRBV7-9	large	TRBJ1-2	TGTGCCAGCAGCCTTTCATCGGGACCGCGGATTGGCCAGCCTGGCTACACCTTC	CASSLSSGPRIGQPGYTF
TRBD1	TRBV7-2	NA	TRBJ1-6	TGTGCCAGCAGCTCAAGGCCGGGAGGGGGCATAAATTCACCCCTCCACTTT	CASSSRPGGGINSPLHF
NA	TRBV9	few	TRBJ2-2	TGTGCCAGCAGCGTAGGGGGCACCGGGGAGCTGTTTTTT	CASSVGGTGELFF
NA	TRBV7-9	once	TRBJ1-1	TGTGCCAGCAGCCCGCTGGCGGGGGGGGACACTGAAGCTTTCTTT	CASSPLAGGDTEAFF
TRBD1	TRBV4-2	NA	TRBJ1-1	TGTGCCAGCAGCCAAGATAGGGGACAGCCAATGAACACTGAAGCTTTCTTT	CASSQDRGQPMNTEAFF
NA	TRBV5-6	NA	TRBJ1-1	TGTGCCAGCAGCTTGGGGGCAGGTAATAAGAACACTGAAGCTTTCTTT	CASSLGAGNKNTEAFF
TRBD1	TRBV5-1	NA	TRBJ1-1	TGCGCCAGCAGCTTTACGACAGGGGCAACTGAAGCTTTCTTT	CASSFTTGATEAFF
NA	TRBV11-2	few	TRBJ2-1	TGTGCCAGCAGCCTCGGGACCCTCTCCTACAATGAGCAGTTCTTC	CASSLGTLSYNEQFF
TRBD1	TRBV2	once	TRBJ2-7	TGTGCCAGCAGTGAATCCGGACAGGGGATCCACGAGCAGTACTTC	CASSESGQGIHEQYF
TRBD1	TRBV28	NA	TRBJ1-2	TGTGCCAGCAGTTTCGGAGCCCCCTTTGAACCCGGGACAGGAAGGGGAAACACCTTC	CASSFGAPFEPGTGRGNTF
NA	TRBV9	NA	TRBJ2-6	TGTGCCAGCAGGGGGTCCGGGGCCAACGTCCTGACTTTC	CASRGSGANVLTF
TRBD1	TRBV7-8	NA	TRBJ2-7	TGTGCCAGCAGACTGGGACAGGGTCCGAGCTACGAGCAGTACTTC	CASRLGQGPSYEQYF
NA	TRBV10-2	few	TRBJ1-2	TGCGCCAGCGGCAGGGGCTATGGCTACACCTTC	CASGRGYGYTF
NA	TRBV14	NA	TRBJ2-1	TGTGCCAGCAGCCTTGCCTCTTTCGGGAGTTACTACAATGAGCAGTTCTTC	CASSLASFGSYYNEQFF
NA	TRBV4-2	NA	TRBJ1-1	TGTGCCAGCAGCCCCCGGACGACTGAAGCTTTCTTT	CASSPRTTEAFF
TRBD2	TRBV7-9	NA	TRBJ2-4	TGTGCCAGCAGCTCCCTGACGGGGGGGATTGGCAAAAACATTCAGTACTTC	CASSSLTGGIGKNIQYF
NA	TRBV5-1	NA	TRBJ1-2	TGCGCCAGCCACCCGGGGGGGGCGCAGGGCTACACCTTC	CASHPGGAQGYTF
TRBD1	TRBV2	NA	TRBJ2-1	TGTGCCAGCAGCGCCAGACAGGGGGTGTACAATGAGCAGTTCTTC	CASSARQGVYNEQFF
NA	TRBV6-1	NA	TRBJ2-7	TGTGCCAGCAGCGGGGACTCCTACGAGCAGTACTTC	CASSGDSYEQYF
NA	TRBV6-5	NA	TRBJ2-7	TGTGCCAGCAGTGCCCCAGTGGGTGGGGTCTCCGAGCAGTACTTC	CASSAPVGGVSEQYF